This TCR beta chain was sequenced for a study of T cell changes during pregnancy in multiple sclerosis. TCRdb's copy holds only in-frame clones and misses some; the assay was immunoSEQ multiplex PCR. The sample lists over 20,000 clones; about 86% were seen once. This CDR3 comprises 13 residues. The germline V gene has CDR1 LGHNA and CDR2 YSLEER. V lost 8 bases and J lost 10, with 18 bases in between. The sequence was obtained from a female donor in good health, enrolled as a control in a pregnancy study. Sequenced material: CD4+ T cells from peripheral blood mononuclear cells, taken in the first trimester of pregnancy. J is TRBJ1-5 and V is TRBV4-3; weak D call: TRBD1 (6 bases). The CDR3 sequence is CASATTDSSPQHF. CDR3 bases: TGCGCCAGCGCCACCACGGACAGCAGCCCCCAGCATTTT.